In this sample, the clone carrying this T cell receptor beta chain turned up many times. Its antigen remains unknown. TCRdb called the multiplex PCR reads again in MiXCR, with one record for every CDR3 protein. The sample records 150,000 to 250,000 distinct CDR3 sequences, roughly 29% being singletons. V was pared by 4 bases and J by 6 bases, with 19 bases between. This CDR3 spans 15 amino acids. The germline V gene has CDR1 SGDLS and CDR2 YYNGEE. This specimen belongs to a study of breast tumors, draining lymph nodes, adjacent tissues. Samples came from axillary lymph nodes draining the breast cancer. Study-level results: Compared with basal-like, luminal-like tumors shared significantly more repertoire with nontumor tissue. Tumors had less TCR diversity than lymph nodes, more than nontumor tissue. That most tumor T cells come from lymph nodes remained unproven.

The chain employs TRBV9 and TRBJ1-2; a weak D match, TRBD1 (5 bases). This clonotype was sampled from a female donor with breast cancer. Some clones in this sample may be carry-over from other donors' samples. The specimen sequenced was axillary lymph node tissue. CDR3 sequence reads: CASSLEGRVVDGYTF. The CDR3 nucleotides are TGTGCCAGCAGCCTGGAGGGGCGGGTGGTAGATGGCTACACCTTC.